What follows are 13 T cell receptor beta chains derived from one specimen sequenced in a study of beta chain features in type 1 diabetes. Sequencing targeted expressed TCRB transcripts, as all isolated RNA had been reverse transcribed. The method was immunoSEQ multiplex PCR; TCRdb's version includes in-frame clones alone and lacks a portion of them. The sample includes about 180,000 clones, around 7.8% of them seen just once. Findings and caveats of the study: Patients with Type 1 diabetes showed moderately but significantly shorter TCRB CDR3s in all four CD4+ subsets.

No antigens are known for them. Specimen: central memory CD4+ T cells from blood. These receptors came from a woman in her thirties or forties with type 1 diabetes.

The chain links TRBV14 to TRBJ2-5; tentative D call: TRBD1 (7 bases). Per germline, CDR1 SGHDN and CDR2 FVKESK. CDR3 length: 16 residues. Trimming removed 0 bases from V and 4 bases from J, with 15 bases in between. The CDR3 region has the DNA TGTGCCAGCAGCCAAGACAGGTGGCAGGGGGGAGAGACCCAGTACTTC. Its translation is CASSQDRWQGGETQYF.

This clone was counted between two and nine times. This sequence joins TRBV30 and TRBJ2-1, with D possibly matching TRBD1 (5 bases). Trimming took 2 bases from V and 12 from J, leaving 20 bases between them. CDR1 and CDR2 from the germline V gene are GTSNPN and SVGIG (reference sequence). The CDR3 contains 14 residues. The DNA for the CDR3 is TGTGCCTGGAGTCAAGTCGCAGGGCTTTACGGGCAGTTCTTC. Translated: CAWSQVAGLYGQFF.

Only a few counts were recorded for this clone. The V gene is TRBV28, the J gene TRBJ1-4; tentative D call: TRBD1 (5 bases). The CDR3 contains 14 residues. The germline gives CDR1 MDHEN, CDR2 SYDVKM. V dropped 5 bases and J dropped 0 bases, with 7 bases sitting between them. The CDR3 spells CASSPTATNEKLFF. The CDR3 DNA is TGTGCCAGCAGTCCGACAGCAACTAATGAAAAACTGTTTTTT.

CDR3 bases: TGTGCCAGCAGCTTAGTACAGGGACGTGAGCAGTTCTTC. Its translation is CASSLVQGREQFF. The chain has TRBV11-2 and TRBJ2-1; the D gene is possibly TRBD1 (6 bases). The CDR3 runs to 13 residues. Germline loops: CDR1 SGHAT, CDR2 FQNNGV. The V end lost 1 base, the J end lost 9 bases, and 10 bases lay between the germline ends.

This chain connects TRBV4-3 to TRBJ2-1, with a weak D call TRBD1 (5 bases). Germline assignment: CDR1 LGHNA and CDR2 YSLEER. The CDR3 totals 15 residues. Deletions cut 4 bases from V and 2 bases from J, with 12 bases between. CDR3 sequence (DNA): TGCGCCAGCAGCCTCAGGGTAAACACCTACAATGAGCAGTTCTTC. Amino acid sequence: CASSLRVNTYNEQFF.

The chain links TRBV30 to TRBJ2-7; the match to TRBD1 covers 10 bases. CDR3 length equals 13 residues. Germline-derived CDR1 and CDR2 are GTSNPN and SVGIG (reference sequence). V lost 4 bases, J lost 3 bases, and 3 bases stayed unmatched. CDR3 in amino acids: CAWKGTGVYEQYF. Here the CDR3 DNA reads TGTGCCTGGAAAGGGACAGGGGTCTACGAGCAGTACTTC.

This clone has just a few counts. The chain employs TRBV19 and TRBJ2-3; 11 bases map to TRBD1. This CDR3 is built from 15 residues. The junction had 8 bases not matched to a gene; V was cut back by 8 bases and J by 4 bases. Germline V lookup: CDR1 LNHDA, CDR2 SQIVND (reference sequence). CDR3 sequence reads: CASSGTGGRSDTQYF. CDR3 DNA: TGTGCCAGTTCCGGGACAGGGGGAAGGTCAGATACGCAGTATTTT.

This rearrangement joins TRBV5-1 to TRBJ2-5, with 8 bases that match TRBD2. The CDR3 totals 16 residues. J lost 3 bases, V lost 0 bases, and 7 bases had no gene match. CDR1 and CDR2 (germline): SGHRS, YFSETQ. CDR3 residues: CASSLETGGRKETQYF. The CDR3 DNA reads as TGCGCCAGCAGCTTGGAAACGGGAGGGAGAAAAGAGACCCAGTACTTC. The full variable domain, in which reference TRBV5-1 and TRBJ2-5 provide the parts outside the CDR3, is KAGVTQTPRYLIKTRGQQVTLSCSPISGHRSVSWYQQTPGQGLQFLFEYFSETQRNKGNFPGRFSGRQFSNSRSEMNVSTLELGDSALYLCASSLETGGRKETQYFGPGTRLLVL.

This clone was picked up a small number of times. The chain couples TRBV2 to TRBJ2-1, with a tentative D call TRBD2 (6 bases). The CDR3 consists of 15 residues. Per germline, CDR1 SNHLY and CDR2 FYNNEI. Trimming left V 3 bases short and J 9 bases short, with 18 bases between. CDR3 in DNA: TGTGCCAGCAGTGAGTTCTGGGGCGGGACGGGTGAGCAGTTCTTC. Translation gives CASSEFWGGTGEQFF. Supplemented by reference TRBV2 and TRBJ2-1, the full variable domain reads EPEVTQTPSHQVTQMGQEVILRCVPISNHLYFYWYRQILGQKVEFLVSFYNNEISEKSEIFDDQFSVERPDGSNFTLKIRSTKLEDSAMYFCASSEFWGGTGEQFFGPGTRLTVL.

The table lists this clone with a few counts. V usage is TRBV9 and J usage is TRBJ2-5; 9 nucleotides line up with TRBD2. Germline lookup yields CDR1 SGDLS and CDR2 YYNGEE. This CDR3 region has 16 residues. V gave up 4 bases and J gave up 5 bases; unmatched junction bases: 12. CDR3 nucleotides: TGTGCCAGCAGCCCTTTCGGCGGGAGGGCCCGGGAGACCCAGTACTTC. This gives the protein CASSPFGGRARETQYF.

The chain employs TRBV7-2 and TRBJ2-3; TRBD1 agrees at 8 bases. The CDR3 is made up of 15 amino acids. CDR1 and CDR2 (germline): SGHTA, FQGNSA. The V segment lost 7 bases and the J segment 1 base; nucleotides outside the gene matches: 7. The DNA for the CDR3 is TGTGCCAGCACCAAATCGGGACAGGGCACAGATACGCAGTATTTT. Translated: CASTKSGQGTDTQYF.

This sequence joins TRBV11-2 and TRBJ2-3; 13 positions agree with TRBD2. The junction had 4 bases not matched to a gene; V was cut back by 5 bases and J by 2 bases. CDR1 and CDR2 from the germline V gene are SGHAT and FQNNGV. The CDR3 totals 16 residues. CDR3 DNA: TGTGCCAGCAGCCCTGGGACTAGCGGGGTCACAGATACGCAGTATTTT. Its protein product is CASSPGTSGVTDTQYF.

V is TRBV7-9 and J is TRBJ2-3; 7 bases fit TRBD1. J lost 6 bases, V lost 5 bases, and 11 bases had no gene match. CDR3 length: 15 residues. Germline values: CDR1 SEHNR, CDR2 FQNEAQ (reference sequence). The CDR3 protein is CASSPEGAEWDTQYF. The CDR3 region has the DNA TGTGCCAGCAGCCCAGAGGGGGCAGAATGGGATACGCAGTATTTT.